A single sample is the source of the 2 T cell receptor beta chains below, sequenced in a study of blood T cells in healthy people across ages. The use of a sample-barcoded 5' primer and a J-beta primer mix characterized a second PCR of roughly 6 to 11 cycles. Each CDR3 protein gets one entry after TCRdb re-called the 5' RACE reads with MiXCR. The top ten hold approximately 4% of the sample, which has about 1.5 million distinct CDR3 sequences, about 42% seen once. What was sequenced was blood. The receptor source for this set is a woman between 18 and 29 years old in good health.

V and J are TRBV20-1 and TRBJ2-2, with 9 bases aligning to TRBD2. The V gene's germline CDR1 is DFQATT and CDR2 SNEGSKA (reference sequence). V was clipped by 4 bases and J by 7 bases; unmatched bases: 10. This CDR3 contains 15 residues. The CDR3 sequence is CSATTGGRAGGELFF. CDR3 in DNA: TGCAGTGCTACGACTGGCGGGAGGGCCGGCGGGGAGCTGTTTTTT.

This clonotype has only a few counts. The chain uses TRBV12-3 or TRBV12-4 and TRBJ2-3, with 7 nucleotides matching TRBD2. The CDR3 is 16 amino acids. V shed 3 bases and J 2 bases; nucleotides not matched to a gene: 8. The CDR3: CASSFSLAVVTDTQYF. The CDR3 DNA reads TGTGCCAGCAGTTTCTCTCTAGCGGTAGTCACAGATACGCAGTATTTT.